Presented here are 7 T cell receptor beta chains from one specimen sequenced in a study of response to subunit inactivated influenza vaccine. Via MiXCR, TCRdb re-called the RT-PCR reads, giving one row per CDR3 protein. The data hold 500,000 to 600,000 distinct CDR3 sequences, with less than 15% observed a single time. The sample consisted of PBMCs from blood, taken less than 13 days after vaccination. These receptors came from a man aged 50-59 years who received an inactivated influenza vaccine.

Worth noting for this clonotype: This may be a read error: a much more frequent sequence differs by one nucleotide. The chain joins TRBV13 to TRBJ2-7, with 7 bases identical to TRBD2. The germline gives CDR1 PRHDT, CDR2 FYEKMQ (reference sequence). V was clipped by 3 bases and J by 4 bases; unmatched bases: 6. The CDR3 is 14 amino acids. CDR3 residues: CASSFRRGEYEQYF. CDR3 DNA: TGTGCCAGCAGCTTTCGTCGGGGGGAATACGAGCAGTACTTC.

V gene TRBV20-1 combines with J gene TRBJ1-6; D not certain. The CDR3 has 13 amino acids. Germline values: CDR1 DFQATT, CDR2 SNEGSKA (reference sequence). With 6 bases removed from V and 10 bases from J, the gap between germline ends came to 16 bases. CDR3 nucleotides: TGCAGTGCCCCGGGAGGGTTAAGCTCACCCCTCCACTTT. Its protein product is CSAPGGLSSPLHF.

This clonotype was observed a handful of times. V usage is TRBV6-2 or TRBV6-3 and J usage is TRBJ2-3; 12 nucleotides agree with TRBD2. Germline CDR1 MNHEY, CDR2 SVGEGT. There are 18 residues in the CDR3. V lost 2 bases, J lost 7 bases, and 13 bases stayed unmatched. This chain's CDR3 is CASSYPVETSGSRYTQYF. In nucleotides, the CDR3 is TGTGCCAGCAGTTACCCCGTCGAGACTAGCGGGAGCCGTTATACGCAGTATTTT.

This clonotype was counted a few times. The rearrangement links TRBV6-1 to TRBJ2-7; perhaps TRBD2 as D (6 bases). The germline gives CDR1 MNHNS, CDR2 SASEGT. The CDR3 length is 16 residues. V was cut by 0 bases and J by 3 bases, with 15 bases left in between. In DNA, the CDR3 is TGTGCCAGCAGTGAAGCGGGGGGTACGGGGATCTACGAGCAGTACTTC. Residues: CASSEAGGTGIYEQYF.

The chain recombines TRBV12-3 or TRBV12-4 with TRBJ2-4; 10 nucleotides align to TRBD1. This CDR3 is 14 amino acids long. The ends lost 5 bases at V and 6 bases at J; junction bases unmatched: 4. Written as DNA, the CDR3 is TGTGCCAGCAGTCCTAGGACAGGGGGAAACATTCAGTACTTC. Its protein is CASSPRTGGNIQYF.

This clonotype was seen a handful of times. CDR3 sequence reads: CSAKGPGNEKLFF. CDR3 nucleotide sequence: TGCAGCGCGAAGGGACCGGGTAATGAAAAACTGTTTTTT. The rearrangement links TRBV29-1 to TRBJ1-4, with TRBD1 as a possible D gene (5 bases). V dropped 7 bases and J dropped 4 bases, with 13 bases sitting between them. Germline values: CDR1 SQVTM, CDR2 ANQGSEA. The CDR3 is made up of 13 amino acids.

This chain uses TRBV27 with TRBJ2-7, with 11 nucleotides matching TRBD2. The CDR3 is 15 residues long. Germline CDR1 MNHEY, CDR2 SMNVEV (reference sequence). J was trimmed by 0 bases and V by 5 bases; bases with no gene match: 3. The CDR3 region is CASSGSGGASYEQYF. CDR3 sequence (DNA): TGTGCCAGCAGTGGTAGCGGGGGGGCCTCCTACGAGCAGTACTTC.